This TCR beta chain is drawn from a study of cytomegalovirus exposure and HLA in healthy donors. The PCR contained 60 Vbeta and 13 Jbeta primers. Data came from immunoSEQ multiplex PCR; TCRdb stores just in-frame clones and leaves some out. The table has 190,000 or so clones, roughly 80% seen once. Germline CDR1 reads SGHTA; CDR2 reads FQGNSA. Unmatched junction bases numbered 8, after V lost 5 bases and J lost 4 bases. The CDR3 has 16 amino acids. Sequenced: PBMCs. This TCR came from a boy between 10 and 17 years old in good health and CMV-seronegative. The chain uses TRBV7-2 and TRBJ2-7; the match to TRBD2 covers 13 bases. As DNA, the CDR3 is TGTGCCAGCAGCCTAAGGACTAGCGGGAGTGTATACGAGCAGTACTTC. This translates into CASSLRTSGSVYEQYF.